A single sample is the source of the 2 T cell receptor beta chains below, sequenced in a study of cytomegalovirus exposure and HLA in healthy donors. The PCR employed 60 Vbeta primers together with 13 Jbeta primers. Sequenced by immunoSEQ multiplex PCR; TCRdb stores in-frame clones only, minus some. The sample includes 95,000 to 150,000 clones, 72% of them seen just once. Source material: PBMCs. The receptors shown here come from a man aged 30 to 45 in good health and CMV-seronegative.

This clone was seen only once. The J gene is TRBJ2-7, the V gene TRBV4-1; D possibly corresponds to TRBD2 (5 bases). Deletions cut 4 bases from V and 0 bases from J, with 13 bases between. This CDR3 has 15 amino acids. The germline V gene has CDR1 MGHRA and CDR2 YSYEKL. CDR3 DNA: TGCGCCAGCAGCCGGGTTTACGGGAACTCCTACGAGCAGTACTTC. Its protein product is CASSRVYGNSYEQYF.

This chain links TRBV28 with TRBJ1-4; weak D call: TRBD1 (5 bases). Germline V gene sequence: CDR1 MDHEN, CDR2 SYDVKM. The V end lost 6 bases, the J end lost 4 bases, and 12 bases lay between the germline ends. This CDR3 region has 14 residues. The CDR3 here is CASRGQGYNEKLFF. The CDR3 DNA reads as TGTGCCAGCAGGGGGCAGGGATATAATGAAAAACTGTTTTTT.